This TCR beta chain emerged from a study of blood T cell repertoires in COVID-19. Study-level information: Samples representing acute and convalescent COVID-19 were sourced from the United States, Italy and Spain. From T cells, B-cell-depleted T cells, or PBMCs came the material, which was cDNA or gDNA.

Each participant's cohort was designated according to participant-reported clinical history. Under the authors' procedure: Reference gene primer amplification in the assay estimated nucleated cell counts. Only in-frame clones appear in the TCRdb table, and some are missing; sequencing was by immunoSEQ multiplex PCR. For V, J and clone size, that table is used; D and trimming come from the DNA. The top ten hold roughly 8.5% of the sample, which has almost 500,000 clones, approximately 86% seen once. Germline-derived CDR1 and CDR2 are ENHRY and SYGVKD. The J segment lost 2 bases and the V segment lost 3 bases, leaving 9 bases of the junction unmatched. The CDR3 has 17 residues.

The sample consisted of PBMCs or T cells enriched from blood (not recorded which). The rearrangement joins TRBV10-3 to TRBJ2-3, with 9 nucleotides matching TRBD2. The clonotype originates from a woman aged 60-75 years who had recovered from COVID-19. For the CDR3, the DNA is TGTGCCATCAGTGACTGGAGGAGCGGGGGGCTCACAGATACGCAGTATTTT. It encodes CAISDWRSGGLTDTQYF.